This record concerns one TCR beta chain sequence. These data originate in a study of blood T cell repertoires in COVID-19. The CDR3 is made up of 14 amino acids. Germline V CDR1 and CDR2: LNHDA, SQIVND (reference sequence). V was clipped by 7 bases and J by 7 bases; unmatched bases: 9. The protocol was immunoSEQ multiplex PCR, while the TCRdb copy is restricted to in-frame clones and leaves out a portion. The sample records about 78,000 clones, 90% being singletons. The receptor was isolated from a woman aged 45 to 65 in a cohort sampled during active COVID-19. The chain joins TRBV19 to TRBJ2-1; 8 bases agree with TRBD1. Sequenced material: peripheral blood. This CDR3 is CASNWGQEVNEQFF. Here the CDR3 DNA reads TGTGCCAGTAATTGGGGACAGGAGGTGAATGAGCAGTTCTTC.